This T cell receptor (beta chain) was obtained from a study of blood T cell repertoires in COVID-19. Study overall: The United States, Italy and Spain provided the acute and convalescent COVID-19 samples. T cells, B-cell-depleted T cells, or PBMCs provided the cDNA or gDNA that served as material.

The V and J ends lost 3 bases and 6 bases, in that order; junction bases with no gene match: 8. Germline V gene lookup returns CDR1 MGHRA and CDR2 YSYEKL. CDR3 length: 16 residues. Participants had their cohort set by participant-reported clinical history. Clones were sequenced by immunoSEQ multiplex PCR, and TCRdb holds only the in-frame ones, with some missing. The sample shows 250,000 to 350,000 clones, almost 90% of them seen only once. The J gene is TRBJ2-5, the V gene TRBV4-1, with 12 bases that match TRBD2. Sequencing input: PBMCs or T cells enriched from blood (not recorded which). The receptor's source is a woman between 18 and 29 years old with acute COVID-19. The DNA of the CDR3 is TGCGCCAGCAGCCACATTGGACTAGCGGGACAACAGACCCAGTACTTC. Amino acids: CASSHIGLAGQQTQYF.